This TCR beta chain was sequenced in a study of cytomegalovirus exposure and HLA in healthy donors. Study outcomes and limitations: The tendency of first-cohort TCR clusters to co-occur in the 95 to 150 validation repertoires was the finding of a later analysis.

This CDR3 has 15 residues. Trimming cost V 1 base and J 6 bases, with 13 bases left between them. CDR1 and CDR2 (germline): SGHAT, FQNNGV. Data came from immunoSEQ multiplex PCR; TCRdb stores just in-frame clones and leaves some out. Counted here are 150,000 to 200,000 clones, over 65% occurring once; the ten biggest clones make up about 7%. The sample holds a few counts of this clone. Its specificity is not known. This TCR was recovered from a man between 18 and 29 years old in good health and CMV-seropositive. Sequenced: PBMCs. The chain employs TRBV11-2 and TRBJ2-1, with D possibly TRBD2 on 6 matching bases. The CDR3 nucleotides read TGTGCCAGCAGCTTAGCACTAGCTCCCTCCAATGAGCAGTTCTTC. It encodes CASSLALAPSNEQFF.